The TCR beta chain under discussion was sequenced for a study of cytomegalovirus exposure and HLA in healthy donors (dated by TCRdb to the late 2010s). A note on the overall study: In an earlier analysis of roughly 590 of the donors, 276 Gb of sequence data and 117 million unique TCR beta sequences from about 190 million T cells were reported. To predict cytomegalovirus infection status, the study combined high-throughput TCR immunosequencing, statistical association of individual TCRs with disease status, and machine learning. The number of donors typed differed by locus, with about 629-640 for A, B, C, DRB1 and DQB1, 522 for DQA1, nearly 610 for DPA1, and some 440 for DPB1. An earlier analysis of 587 of the donors applied high-throughput TCR beta sequencing to assess whether each TCR beta V gene segment acted as functional or pseudogenic. Donor age, sex, ethnicity and CMV serostatus were compiled together with the repertoire data. About 280 gigabases of sequencing data and roughly 81 million unique TCR sequences made up an early release that covered 500 to 650 HLA-typed donors. In a later analysis, previously published TCR beta repertoires from several hundred donors were re-analyzed and high-resolution HLA genotyping was added so that TCR occurrence patterns could be studied. All discovery cohort repertoires had been generated on a single sequencing platform. Along with the roughly 700-subject first cohort, a separate validation cohort of over a hundred different subjects was used. Rather than drawing on any new phenotypic data, the later analysis identified candidate immune exposures from TCR beta sequences and the way those sequences occurred across donors. The study was designed to test whether signatures of past pathogen exposure could be identified by cataloging public T cell receptors. Among about 400 genotyped donors of the cohort, an average of roughly 230,000 unique TCR beta nucleotide sequences was sequenced per donor, of which roughly 18% were non-productive. Roughly five DR-DQ haplotypes were treated as single units for association and clustering because of strong linkage in the cohort. The study used immunosequencing to profile the T cell repertoires of more than 650 subjects and linked those repertoires to cytomegalovirus serostatus. A later genetic analysis used genome-wide SNP genotypes for about 60% of the roughly 700 donors, treating that subset as a discovery cohort. HLA typing covered class I and class II loci at four-digit resolution. Among the roughly 390 genotyped donors, under 90% belonged to the genetic ancestry cluster associated with self-reported Caucasian donors. General study outcomes and caveats: A few of the identified cytomegalovirus-associated TCR beta chains were confirmed in vitro to be specific for cytomegalovirus antigens. According to the authors, the approach could potentially be generalized to other disease states and immunological phenotypes. The presence/absence analyses assumed that sequencing depth was roughly uniform across donors, and that assumption may not be true. Most TCR sequences were seen in very few donors, while some public TCRs were found in many individuals. When HLA alleles, especially DR and DQ, strongly co-occurred, TCR associations were difficult to assign to individual alleles. A later genetic analysis reported fewer N-insertions in productive TCRs among donors in an Asian-associated ancestry cluster than the roughly 720-donor mean. This cohort had only TCR beta chains sequenced, and the lack of alpha or paired-chain data limited which features could be detected. According to a later analysis, TCR association rates differed among HLA loci, with DRB1 alleles showing the most associated TCRs and HLA-C alleles showing the fewest. In a later genetic analysis, a missense DCLRE1C variant was associated with V-gene and J-gene trimming of TCR beta chains, and the association was replicated in an independent cohort. In both the original and validation cohorts, the classifier was reported to diagnose cytomegalovirus status with high specificity and sensitivity. Linkage disequilibrium might explain the correlated functional status among segregating V segments, but an unknown experimental factor could not be ruled out. A further reported finding was that TCR beta sequences accurately predicted the HLA-A and HLA-B alleles for most subjects in the first cohort. HLA typing was unavailable for some donors at each locus, so association tests used only the typed subset. According to a later analysis, most CMV-associated TCR beta chains appeared to be HLA-restricted, and the HLA associations seemed to be driven largely by CMV exposure. Because the 87-base-pair reads could not distinguish some IMGT-functional V segments, including TRBV6-2 and TRBV6-3, those segments were excluded. In an earlier analysis of about 540 of the donors, most TCR beta V segments were observed in productive rearrangements about 90% or about 30% of the time, broadly matching IMGT annotations. Compared with equally common non-associated chains, HLA-associated TCR beta chains in a later analysis were more clonally expanded and had lower generation probabilities. The only immune exposure information available for the cohort was CMV serostatus. According to a later analysis, parvovirus B19, influenza, CMV and Epstein-Barr virus appeared linked to several top co-occurrence clusters. The sequencing pipeline was judged likely to have produced a cluster of highly shared sequence variants as a technical artifact. Because counts were too low, around 18 rarely observed V segments, including chromosome 9 orphons, were left out of the earlier analysis of approximately 500 of the donors. A total of 150 to 200 TCR beta chains were listed by the study as associated with cytomegalovirus. In a later analysis, 16,951 TCR beta sequences were associated with specific HLA alleles at a false discovery rate of 0.05.

A distance of 14 bases separates the germline ends of V and J, which lose 0 bases and 5 bases respectively. CDR1 and CDR2 were assigned from the germline V gene as SGHDT and YYEEEE. The CDR3 numbers 16 residues from cysteine through phenylalanine. CDR3 DNA is the only sequence kept; it has 48 bases, read in frame from the first base. On this clone: No cognate antigen has been identified for it. Per-nucleotide qualities are absent, and no much larger clonotype sits a single base away.

The library was made by the immunoSEQ multiplex PCR assay. A mixture of 60 forward primers for TCR Vbeta segments and 13 reverse primers for TCR Jbeta segments was used in the multiplex PCR. A multiplex PCR assay on genomic DNA amplified the CDR3 region of rearranged TCR beta genes. On the Illumina HiSeq System, the amplified TCR beta libraries were sequenced as 87-base-pair reads. The original methods were these. A later analysis counted approximately 74 million unique TCR beta chains across the 600 to 850 repertoires, and around 9.9 million of these chains were shared by at least two donors. Raw reads were error-corrected and collapsed into unique sequences with a nearest-neighbor algorithm that merged closely related sequences to remove PCR and sequencing errors. To assign V, D and J gene segments, CDR3 sequences were aligned to IMGT reference sequences. For a sequence to be retained, a match of at least six nucleotides was required to both a V gene segment and a J gene segment. A rearrangement counted as productive if the CDR3 had no stop codons and remained in frame with V and J, and every other rearrangement counted as non-productive. CDR3 was defined by IMGT convention, running from the second conserved V-encoded cysteine to the conserved J-encoded phenylalanine. In an earlier analysis of more than 550 of the donors, sequences lacking an unambiguous match to a single V gene segment were excluded. In an earlier analysis of 587 of the donors, a V segment was called functional when productive rearrangements were above 56.7%, and segregating when the standard deviation between donors exceeded 5%. A statistical classification framework was built to diagnose cytomegalovirus status from the catalog of TCR beta chain sequences. V and J gene assignment, in a later analysis, came from comparing TCR nucleotide sequences with IMGT/GENE-DB human TR gene sequences. Using the TCRdist pipeline, a later analysis assigned CDR3 sequences along with most-parsimonious VDJ recombination scenarios. In a later analysis, each TCR beta chain was defined by its CDR3 amino acid sequence together with its V-gene family, and reads lacking a unique V-gene family were excluded. As a way to deal with suspected cross-contamination and a sequencing artifact, a later analysis dropped 640 or so nucleotide sequences that were highly shared and had low generation probability. In a later analysis, a clonal expansion index was calculated for each public chain from normalized within-repertoire ranks of inferred template counts. A later analysis computed generation probabilities with a VDJ recombination model fitted to out-of-frame rearrangements, and checked the results against IGoR. In a later analysis, TCR-TCR, TCR-HLA and TCR-CMV co-occurrence was scored with hypergeometric tests, and a repertoire-size bias correction was applied to TCR pairs. In a later analysis, false discovery rates were estimated by permuting HLA or CMV assignments 20 times. In a later analysis, co-occurring TCRs were grouped using DBSCAN, and TCRdist sequence similarity was added for clustering within HLA-allele-positive subsets. Co-occurrence clustering excluded repertoires with fewer than 30,000 or more than 120,000 public chains, plus five with anomalous nucleotide sharing. TCRdb took this table from immuneACCESS and kept in-frame rearrangements with V and J called. Such tables lack part of the clones; where checked against another copy, unresolved V genes explain under half of the gap, and the rest is unexplained. The V and J calls and clone size are taken from that table; D and trimming were inferred from the DNA. The sample table records 140,000 to 150,000 clones; roughly 79% of these occur just once. Approximately 9.7% of the sample lies in the top ten.

The cohort comprised 666 healthy bone marrow donors. All cohort members were sampled while nominally healthy, although unrecorded immune exposures were likely present. The donor tested CMV seropositive, placing the donor among the 289 seropositive members of the cohort. A peripheral blood sample was provided by each donor, and peripheral blood mononuclear cells were used for TCR beta sequencing. The Qiagen DNeasy Blood Extraction Kit was used to extract genomic DNA from the blood cell samples. The chain uses TRBV5-6 and TRBJ2-2; the D gene cannot be resolved reliably. The TCR originated in an older woman in good health and CMV-seropositive. The sequenced material came from PBMCs. The CDR3 corresponds to CASSLAPSLLTGELFF. Here is the DNA: TGTGCCAGCAGCTTGGCCCCAAGCCTTTTGACCGGGGAGCTGTTTTTT. Where the CDR3 stops, the reference TRBV5-6 and TRBJ2-2 genes take over; the full variable domain is DAGVTQSPTHLIKTRGQQVTLRCSPKSGHDTVSWYQQALGQGPQFIFQYYEEEERQRGNFPDRFSGHQFPNYSSELNVNALLLGDSALYLCASSLAPSLLTGELFFGEGSRLTVL.